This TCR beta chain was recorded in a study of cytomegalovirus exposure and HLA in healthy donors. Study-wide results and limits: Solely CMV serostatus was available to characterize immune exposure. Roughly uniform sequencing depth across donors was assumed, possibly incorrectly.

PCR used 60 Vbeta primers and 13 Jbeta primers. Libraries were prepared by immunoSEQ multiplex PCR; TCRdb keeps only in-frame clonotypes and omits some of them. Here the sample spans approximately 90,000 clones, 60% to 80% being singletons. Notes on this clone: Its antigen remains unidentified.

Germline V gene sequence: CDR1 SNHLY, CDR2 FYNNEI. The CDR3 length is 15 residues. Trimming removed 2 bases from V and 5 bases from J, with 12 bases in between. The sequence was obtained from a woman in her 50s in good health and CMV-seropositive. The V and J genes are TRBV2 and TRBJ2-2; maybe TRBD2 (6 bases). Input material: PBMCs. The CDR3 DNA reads TGTGCCAGCAGTGAATACTTGGGGGGTACCGGGGAGCTGTTTTTT. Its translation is CASSEYLGGTGELFF.